Presented here are 10 T cell receptor beta chains from one specimen sequenced in a study of blood T cell repertoires in COVID-19. TCRdb's table, derived via immunoSEQ multiplex PCR, lists solely in-frame clones and lacks some. The table shows about 430,000 clones, with 80% to 90% occurring only once. Material: peripheral blood. These receptors were collected from a young man with COVID-19, enrolled during active disease.

The chain has TRBV4-1 and TRBJ1-2; no reliable D call. Trimming shortened V by 8 bases and J by 1 base, and 17 bases separated the two germline ends. Germline CDR1 and CDR2: MGHRA and YSYEKL. The CDR3 is 15 amino acids. The CDR3 coding sequence is TGCGCCAGCGGGCCCTCGGTCGGGGTTAACTATGGCTACACCTTC. It codes for CASGPSVGVNYGYTF.

V is TRBV4-1 and J is TRBJ1-4; D might be TRBD1 (6 bases). The V gene lost 1 base and the J gene lost 0 bases, with 9 bases spanning the gap. The V gene's germline CDR1 is MGHRA and CDR2 YSYEKL. This CDR3 has 16 amino acids. The chain's CDR3 is CASSQARGATNEKLFF. In nucleotides, the CDR3 is TGCGCCAGCAGCCAAGCCAGGGGCGCAACTAATGAAAAACTGTTTTTT.

This clone was counted a single time. The J gene is TRBJ1-2, the V gene TRBV18; D gene unclear. Germline CDR1 KGHSH, CDR2 LQKENI. The CDR3 extends over 14 amino acids. Trimming pared 3 bases from V and 3 bases from J, leaving 11 bases between. The chain's CDR3 is CASSPFDMDYGYTF. The CDR3 bases are TGTGCCAGCTCACCGTTTGACATGGACTATGGCTACACCTTC. Full variable domain (remainder filled in from reference TRBV18 and TRBJ1-2): NAGVMQNPRHLVRRRGQEARLRCSPMKGHSHVYWYRQLPEEGLKFMVYLQKENIIDESGMPKERFSAEFPKEGPSILRIQQVVRGDSAAYFCASSPFDMDYGYTFGSGTRLTVV.

The rearrangement links TRBV24-1 to TRBJ2-1; 7 bases map to TRBD2. The trim removed 5 bases at V and 0 bases at J, leaving 6 bases unmatched. The CDR3 extends over 16 amino acids. Germline lookup yields CDR1 KGHDR and CDR2 SFDVKD. This chain's CDR3 is CATSGLAASSYNEQFF. DNA for the CDR3: TGTGCCACCAGTGGGCTAGCGGCTAGCTCCTACAATGAGCAGTTCTTC.

This rearrangement joins TRBV15 to TRBJ2-5, with unresolved D. The V gene lost 0 bases and the J gene lost 14 bases, with 16 bases spanning the gap. This CDR3 comprises 13 residues. Germline V gene sequence: CDR1 LNHNV, CDR2 YYDKDF (reference sequence). This chain's CDR3 is CATSRDRSRQPYF. CDR3 nucleotide sequence: TGTGCCACCAGCAGAGATCGCTCTAGGCAACCTTACTTC.

This clone was observed once. The J gene is TRBJ2-7, the V gene TRBV5-1; TRBD2 matches 7 bases. The CDR3 has 12 amino acids. Trimming at V came to 0 bases and at J to 12 bases, leaving 6 bases not matched to a gene. Germline CDR1 SGHRS, CDR2 YFSETQ. The CDR3 here is CASSLESSGLYF. CDR3 bases: TGCGCCAGCAGCTTGGAGTCTAGCGGCCTGTACTTC.

The chain is built from TRBV6-5 and TRBJ2-5, with 8 nucleotides matching TRBD1. V trimming: 8 bases; J trimming: 5 bases; junction bases outside the gene matches: 10. The length of the CDR3 is 14 residues. Germline V gene data show CDR1 as MNHEY and CDR2 as SVGAGI. The chain's CDR3 is CASGIQGVTETQYF. The DNA of the CDR3 is TGTGCCAGCGGAATACAGGGGGTGACGGAGACCCAGTACTTC.

Only a few counts were recorded for this clone. This chain links TRBV19 with TRBJ2-7, with D tentatively TRBD2 (5 bases). V was cut by 1 base and J by 3 bases, with 16 bases left in between. This CDR3 is 16 amino acids long. CDR1 is LNHDA and CDR2 is SQIVND in the germline V gene (reference sequence). The DNA for the CDR3 is TGTGCCAGTAGTATAGCGTCGGTACTAGGTAACTACGAGCAGTACTTC. Its translation: CASSIASVLGNYEQYF. Looking up the rest from reference TRBV19 and TRBJ2-7 gives the full variable domain: DGGITQSPKYLFRKEGQNVTLSCEQNLNHDAMYWYRQDPGQGLRLIYYSQIVNDFQKGDIAEGYSVSREKKESFPLTVTSAQKNPTAFYLCASSIASVLGNYEQYFGPGTRLTVT.

This chain connects TRBV6-5 to TRBJ1-2; D ambiguous. Trimming pared 0 bases from V and 4 bases from J, leaving 9 bases between. CDR3 size: 14 residues. CDR1 is MNHEY and CDR2 is SVGAGI in the germline V gene. CDR3 protein: CASSYSTGGYGYTF. The CDR3 DNA follows: TGTGCCAGCAGTTACTCCACCGGAGGCTATGGCTACACCTTC.

V gene TRBV6-5 combines with J gene TRBJ2-1, with D unresolved. Germline loops: CDR1 MNHEY, CDR2 SVGAGI. The CDR3 spans 12 residues. The chain's CDR3 is CAAGQSYNEQFF. In DNA form, the CDR3 reads TGTGCGGCTGGGCAATCCTACAATGAGCAGTTCTTC.